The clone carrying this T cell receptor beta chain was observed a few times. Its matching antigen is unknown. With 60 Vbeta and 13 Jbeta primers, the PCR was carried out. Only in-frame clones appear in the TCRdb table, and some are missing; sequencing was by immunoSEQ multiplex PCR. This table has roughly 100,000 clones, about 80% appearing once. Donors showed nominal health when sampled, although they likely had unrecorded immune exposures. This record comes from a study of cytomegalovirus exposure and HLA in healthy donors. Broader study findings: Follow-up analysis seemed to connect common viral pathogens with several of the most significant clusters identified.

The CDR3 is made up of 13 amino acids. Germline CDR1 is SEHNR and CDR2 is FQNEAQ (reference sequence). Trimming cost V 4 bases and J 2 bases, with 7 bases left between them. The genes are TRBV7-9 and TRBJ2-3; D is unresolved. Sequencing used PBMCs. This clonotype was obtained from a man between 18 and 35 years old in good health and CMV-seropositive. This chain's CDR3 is CASSSRLTDTQYF. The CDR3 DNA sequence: TGTGCCAGCAGCTCGCGTCTCACAGATACGCAGTATTTT.